This T cell receptor beta chain was recorded in a study of cytomegalovirus exposure and HLA in healthy donors. As to this clone: Its matching antigen is unknown.

Overall study findings and caveats: Confirmation was obtained in vitro that a few CMV-associated chains are specific for CMV antigens.

J gave up 3 bases and V 0 bases, and 7 bases lay outside the gene matches. The germline gives CDR1 LGHNA, CDR2 YNFKEQ. The CDR3 spans 18 residues. The study ran its PCR with 60 Vbeta and 13 Jbeta primers. The method was immunoSEQ multiplex PCR; TCRdb's version includes in-frame clones alone and lacks a portion of them. In the table there are roughly 190,000 clones, roughly three quarters of which are singletons. The gene calls are TRBV4-2 and TRBJ2-1; 11 bases are shared with TRBD2. Sequencing was performed on PBMCs. The receptor's source is a woman aged 45-65 years in good health and CMV-seronegative. The CDR3 bases are TGTGCCAGCAGCCAAGAAACCGCCGGGACTAGCGGCTACAATGAGCAGTTCTTC. Protein: CASSQETAGTSGYNEQFF.